This T cell receptor beta chain derives from a study of blood T cell repertoires in COVID-19. Study background: Specimens from acute and convalescent COVID-19 originated in the United States, Italy and Spain. T cells, B-cell-depleted T cells, or PBMCs provided the cDNA or gDNA that served as material.

Trimming shortened V by 0 bases and J by 4 bases, and 8 bases separated the two germline ends. CDR1 and CDR2 (germline): SGHKS, YYEKEE (reference sequence). The length of the CDR3 is 14 residues. In the original analysis: Nucleated cell number was recorded as an estimate derived from reference gene primer amplification. Profiling relied on immunoSEQ multiplex PCR, and the TCRdb table lists in-frame clones only, not all of them. D and trimming come from the DNA, and the V and J calls and clone size come from that table. The sample holds about 240,000 clones, 75% to 85% seen once. The sequenced material came from peripheral blood. The chain combines TRBV5-5 with TRBJ1-5; unclear D gene. This TCR was sampled from a woman between 65 and 79 years old with acute or convalescent COVID-19. The CDR3 here is CASSLAPGNQPQHF. The CDR3 nucleotides read TGTGCCAGCAGCTTGGCCCCGGGTAATCAGCCCCAGCATTTT.